The 3 T cell receptor beta chains reported below all come from one sample, sequenced in a study of blood T cell repertoires in COVID-19. TCRdb's copy holds only in-frame clones and misses some; the assay was immunoSEQ multiplex PCR. The repertoire holds 280,000 or so clones, 89% seen once, with roughly an eighth in the top ten. The sample was peripheral blood. All receptors come from a woman between 55 and 75 years old with acute or convalescent COVID-19.

V and J are TRBV5-6 and TRBJ1-4, with D perhaps TRBD1 (5 bases). The CDR3 consists of 13 residues. Germline CDR1 is SGHDT and CDR2 is YYEEEE. V was shortened by 2 bases and J by 5 bases, with 7 bases between the two germline ends. CDR3 protein: CASSLAGNEKLFF. For the CDR3, the DNA is TGTGCCAGCAGCTTAGCAGGGAATGAAAAACTGTTTTTT.

The gene calls are TRBV27 and TRBJ2-1, with TRBD2 identical over 8 bases. From germline, CDR1 is MNHEY and CDR2 SMNVEV (reference sequence). CDR3 length: 17 amino acids. Unmatched junction bases numbered 11, after V lost 3 bases and J lost 4 bases. CDR3 sequence (DNA): TGTGCCAGCAGTTTCCTAACTCTAGCGGGTTTTTACAATGAGCAGTTCTTC. It specifies CASSFLTLAGFYNEQFF.

V is TRBV2 and J is TRBJ1-2; possibly TRBD1 for D (5 bases). The V gene's germline CDR1 is SNHLY and CDR2 FYNNEI. Trimming pared 6 bases from V and 2 bases from J, leaving 10 bases between. This CDR3 is built from 13 residues. The chain's CDR3 is CASRPGGNYGYTF. CDR3 in DNA: TGTGCCAGCAGACCGGGGGGAAACTATGGCTACACCTTC.